Following are 5 T cell receptor beta chains from one sample sequenced in a study of blood T cell repertoires in COVID-19. Libraries were prepared by immunoSEQ multiplex PCR; TCRdb keeps only in-frame clonotypes and omits some of them. The table lists approximately 220,000 clones, roughly 84% of them singletons. Sequencing input: peripheral blood. All receptors come from a man between 50 and 59 years old who had recovered from COVID-19.

This clone occurred a few times. This chain links TRBV18 with TRBJ1-2, with 8 bases aligning to TRBD1. Germline V gene sequence: CDR1 KGHSH, CDR2 LQKENI. V shed 5 bases, J shed 6 bases, and the junction held 14 bases outside the gene matches. This CDR3 comprises 16 residues. The CDR3 reads CASSTRTGKMSDGYTF. CDR3 DNA sequence: TGTGCCAGCTCAACTCGGACAGGGAAAATGAGCGATGGCTACACCTTC.

This clone was detected once. The chain links TRBV5-1 to TRBJ2-7; D ambiguous. The V end was cut by 0 bases, the J end by 3 bases, with 13 bases between. This CDR3 spans 15 amino acids. Germline CDR1 SGHRS, CDR2 YFSETQ. The CDR3 DNA is TGCGCCAGCAGCTTGGATGGCAACCCCGTCTACGAGCAGTACTTC. Encoded protein: CASSLDGNPVYEQYF.

Comments on this clone: At the DNA level, this CDR3 is encoded by other sequences in the same sample as well. The chain couples TRBV27 to TRBJ1-1; D is unclear. This CDR3 spans 12 amino acids. Trimming took 3 bases from V and 4 from J, leaving 6 bases between them. Germline V gives CDR1 MNHEY, CDR2 SMNVEV (reference sequence). For the CDR3, the DNA is TGTGCCAGCAGTTTCAGAGGCACTGAAGCTTTCTTT. It codes for CASSFRGTEAFF.

As DNA, the CDR3 is TGTGCCAGCAGTCAAGTAGTCTCCTACGAGCAGTACTTC. It encodes CASSQVVSYEQYF. The chain combines TRBV7-9 with TRBJ2-7, with D uncertain. CDR3 size: 13 residues. Deletions cut 6 bases from V and 0 bases from J, with 9 bases between. Germline lookup yields CDR1 SEHNR and CDR2 FQNEAQ (reference sequence).

The rearrangement joins TRBV3-1 (or the pseudogene TRBV3-2) to TRBJ2-7; TRBD2 aligns across 7 bases. Germline CDR1 reads LGHDT; CDR2 reads YNNKEL (reference sequence). The CDR3 has 15 residues. V trimming: 3 bases; J trimming: 1 base; junction bases outside the gene matches: 6. The CDR3 sequence: CASSQMGGRSYEQYF. DNA of the CDR3: TGTGCCAGCAGCCAGATGGGGGGGAGGTCCTACGAGCAGTACTTC.